Following are 16 T cell receptor beta chains from one sample sequenced in a study of T cell responses to AZD1222 COVID-19 vaccine. Data came from immunoSEQ multiplex PCR; TCRdb stores just in-frame clones and leaves some out. The profile shows approximately 150,000 clones, about nine tenths of them singletons. The material sequenced was peripheral blood, taken on day 0 of MenACWY control vaccination. The receptors derive from an adult in good health.

The chain has TRBV2 and TRBJ1-5; tentative D call: TRBD1 (5 bases). This CDR3 spans 14 amino acids. Germline CDR1 SNHLY, CDR2 FYNNEI. Trimming took off 3 bases at V and 6 bases at J, with 12 bases between the two ends. CDR3 nucleotides: TGTGCCAGCAGTGAGATGGGGGTGGGTCAGCCCCAGCATTTT. This codes for CASSEMGVGQPQHF.

This clone is medium-sized within its sample. The chain is built from TRBV7-3 and TRBJ2-3; D is undetermined. The CDR3 is made up of 14 amino acids. The V end lost 2 bases, the J end lost 1 base, and 7 bases lay between the germline ends. Germline values: CDR1 SGHTA, CDR2 FQGTGA. CDR3 sequence reads: CASSLAGGTDTQYF. The CDR3 coding sequence is TGTGCCAGCAGCTTAGCAGGAGGCACAGATACGCAGTATTTT.

The genes are TRBV2 and TRBJ1-1, with D possibly being TRBD1 (6 bases). The CDR3 extends over 17 amino acids. Germline V gives CDR1 SNHLY, CDR2 FYNNEI. V gave up 3 bases and J gave up 4 bases, with 21 bases separating them. CDR3: CASSEFERTGMGTEAFF. As DNA, the CDR3 is TGTGCCAGCAGTGAGTTTGAACGTACAGGGATGGGCACTGAAGCTTTCTTT.

The table lists this clone with a count of one. The chain is built from TRBV6-2 or TRBV6-3 and TRBJ1-5; D is possibly TRBD1 (5 bases). CDR3 length equals 16 residues. The germline V and J ends were trimmed by 0 bases and 5 bases, with 14 bases remaining between them. Per germline, CDR1 MNHEY and CDR2 SVGEGT. This chain's CDR3 is CASSYSQGAGDQPQHF. The CDR3 nucleotides read TGTGCCAGCAGTTACTCGCAGGGTGCGGGGGATCAGCCCCAGCATTTT.

This clone was counted a single time. In nucleotides, the CDR3 is TGCGCCAGCAGCACCGGACTGTCCAGGCCCGGGGAGCTGTTTTTT. Translating gives CASSTGLSRPGELFF. The gene calls are TRBV5-1 and TRBJ2-2; D perhaps matches TRBD2 (5 bases). V was cut by 4 bases and J by 6 bases, with 16 bases left in between. Germline V gene sequence: CDR1 SGHRS, CDR2 YFSETQ. The CDR3 loop spans 15 amino acids.

The chain joins TRBV13 to TRBJ1-2; tentatively, D is TRBD1 (6 bases). The germline V gene has CDR1 PRHDT and CDR2 FYEKMQ (reference sequence). V was shortened by 4 bases and J by 2 bases, with 11 bases between the two germline ends. CDR3 length: 14 residues. This CDR3 is CASSYLRGNYGYTF. The CDR3 DNA sequence: TGTGCCAGCAGCTACCTCAGGGGCAACTATGGCTACACCTTC.

This clone occurred a few times. This chain links TRBV25-1 with TRBJ2-1; D might be TRBD1 (5 bases). Trimming shortened V by 3 bases and J by 5 bases, and 14 bases separated the two germline ends. The CDR3 runs to 15 residues. Per germline, CDR1 MGHDK and CDR2 SYGVNS. Here the CDR3 reads CASSDTGRADNEQFF. The CDR3 DNA sequence: TGTGCCAGCAGTGACACAGGCCGGGCGGACAATGAGCAGTTCTTC. Looking up the rest from reference TRBV25-1 and TRBJ2-1 gives the full variable domain: EADIYQTPRYLVIGTGKKITLECSQTMGHDKMYWYQQDPGMELHLIHYSYGVNSTEKGDLSSESTVSRIRTEHFPLTLESARPSHTSQYLCASSDTGRADNEQFFGPGTRLTVL.

This clone was detected only a few times. The rearrangement links TRBV6-1 to TRBJ1-6; D not resolved. In germline, CDR1 is MNHNS, CDR2 SASEGT. V lost 3 bases to trimming and J lost 9 bases, with 9 bases between them. CDR3 length equals 13 residues. DNA for the CDR3: TGTGCCAGCAGTGACGGGCGGGGTTCACCCCTCCACTTT. Translating it yields CASSDGRGSPLHF.

The chain links TRBV7-3 to TRBJ1-1; the D gene is possibly TRBD1 (5 bases). The CDR3 has 16 amino acids. V was cut by 3 bases and J by 2 bases, with 16 bases left in between. The germline V gene has CDR1 SGHTA and CDR2 FQGTGA. The CDR3 here is CASSLLVGRINTEAFF. The CDR3 DNA reads TGTGCCAGCAGCTTGCTAGTGGGACGGATTAACACTGAAGCTTTCTTT.

The chain is built from TRBV5-6 and TRBJ1-2, with 7 nucleotides matching TRBD1. Germline V gives CDR1 SGHDT, CDR2 YYEEEE. The CDR3 consists of 12 residues. J gave up 8 bases and V 0 bases, and 1 base lay outside the gene matches. The CDR3: CASSLEDRGYTF. In nucleotides, the CDR3 is TGTGCCAGCAGCTTGGAGGACAGGGGCTACACCTTC. The variable domain in full, with the rest retrieved from reference TRBV5-6 and TRBJ1-2, is DAGVTQSPTHLIKTRGQQVTLRCSPKSGHDTVSWYQQALGQGPQFIFQYYEEEERQRGNFPDRFSGHQFPNYSSELNVNALLLGDSALYLCASSLEDRGYTFGSGTRLTVV.

V usage is TRBV11-2 and J usage is TRBJ2-2; D possibly corresponds to TRBD2 (5 bases). From germline, CDR1 is SGHAT and CDR2 FQNNGV. The CDR3 contains 15 residues. V gave up 3 bases and J gave up 5 bases, with 13 bases separating them. The CDR3 region is CASSLKRALTGELFF. The CDR3 nucleotides are TGTGCCAGCAGCTTGAAGAGGGCCTTAACCGGGGAGCTGTTTTTT.

The V and J genes are TRBV30 and TRBJ1-2; tentatively, D is TRBD1 (5 bases). With 3 bases removed from V and 4 bases from J, the gap between germline ends came to 12 bases. Germline V lookup: CDR1 GTSNPN, CDR2 SVGIG (reference sequence). The CDR3 has 13 amino acids. The CDR3 here is CAWRGDLGYGYTF. DNA of the CDR3: TGTGCCTGGAGGGGGGACTTAGGCTATGGCTACACCTTC. Full variable domain (missing parts from reference TRBV30 and TRBJ1-2): SQTIHQWPATLVQPVGSPLSLECTVEGTSNPNLYWYRQAAGRGLQLLFYSVGIGQISSEVPQNLSASRPQDRQFILSSKKLLLSDSGFYLCAWRGDLGYGYTFGSGTRLTVV.

This clone was seen only once. The rearrangement joins TRBV4-2 to TRBJ1-5; D is unresolved. CDR1 LGHNA and CDR2 YNFKEQ come from the germline V gene. The CDR3 length is 15 residues. Trimming removed 0 bases at V and 4 bases at J, with 10 bases between. In nucleotides, the CDR3 is TGTGCCAGCAGCCAAGATTTATCCGTTAATCAGCCCCAGCATTTT. This sequence encodes CASSQDLSVNQPQHF.

The V call is TRBV11-2, the J call TRBJ1-6, with 9 positions matching TRBD1. After removal of 5 bases from V and 5 bases from J, the junction contained 10 bases not matched to a gene. Germline-derived CDR1 and CDR2 are SGHAT and FQNNGV. CDR3 size: 17 residues. Here the CDR3 DNA reads TGTGCCAGCAGCACAATACAGGGGGCTCTGCATAATTCACCCCTCCACTTT. Translation: CASSTIQGALHNSPLHF. Full variable domain (remainder filled in from reference TRBV11-2 and TRBJ1-6): EAGVAQSPRYKIIEKRQSVAFWCNPISGHATLYWYQQILGQGPKLLIQFQNNGVVDDSQLPKDRFSAERLKGVDSTLKIQPAKLEDSAVYLCASSTIQGALHNSPLHFGNGTRLTVT.

V gene TRBV4-3 combines with J gene TRBJ1-1; 7 nucleotides align to TRBD1. CDR3 length equals 15 residues. Germline trimming cut 2 bases from V and 4 bases from J; bases unmatched to any gene: 7. Per the germline V gene, CDR1 is LGHNA and CDR2 is YSLEER. The CDR3 is CASSQTNRGGTEAFF. Written as DNA, the CDR3 is TGCGCCAGCAGCCAAACTAACAGGGGTGGCACTGAAGCTTTCTTT.

V gene TRBV7-3 combines with J gene TRBJ2-2, with 7 nucleotides matching TRBD1. CDR1 and CDR2 from the germline V gene are SGHTA and FQGTGA. The V segment lost 0 bases and the J segment 2 bases; nucleotides outside the gene matches: 0. This CDR3 has 15 residues. The DNA for the CDR3 is TGTGCCAGCAGCTTAACAGGGGGCAACACCGGGGAGCTGTTTTTT. Translating gives CASSLTGGNTGELFF.